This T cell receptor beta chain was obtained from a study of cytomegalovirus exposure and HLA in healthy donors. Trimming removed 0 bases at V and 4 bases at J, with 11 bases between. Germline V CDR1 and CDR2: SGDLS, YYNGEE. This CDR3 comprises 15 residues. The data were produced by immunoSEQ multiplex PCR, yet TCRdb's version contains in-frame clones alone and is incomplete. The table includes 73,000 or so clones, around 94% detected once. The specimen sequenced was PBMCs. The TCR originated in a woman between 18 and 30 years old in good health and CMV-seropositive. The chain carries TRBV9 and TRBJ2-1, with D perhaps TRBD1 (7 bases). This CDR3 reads CASSVAGGIYNEQFF. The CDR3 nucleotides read TGTGCCAGCAGCGTAGCAGGGGGGATTTACAATGAGCAGTTCTTC.